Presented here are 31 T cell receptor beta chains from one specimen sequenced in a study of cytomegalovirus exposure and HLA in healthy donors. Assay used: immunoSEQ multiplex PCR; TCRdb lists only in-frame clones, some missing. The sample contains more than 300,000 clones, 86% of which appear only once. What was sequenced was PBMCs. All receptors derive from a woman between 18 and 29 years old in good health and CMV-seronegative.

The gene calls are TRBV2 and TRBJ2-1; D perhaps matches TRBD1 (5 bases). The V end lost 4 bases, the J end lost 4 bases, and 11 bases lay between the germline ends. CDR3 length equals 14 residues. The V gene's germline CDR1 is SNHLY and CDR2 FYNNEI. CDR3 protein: CASSGGRSYNEQFF. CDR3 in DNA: TGTGCCAGCAGTGGGGGCCGGTCGTACAATGAGCAGTTCTTC. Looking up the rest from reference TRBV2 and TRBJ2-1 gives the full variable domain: EPEVTQTPSHQVTQMGQEVILRCVPISNHLYFYWYRQILGQKVEFLVSFYNNEISEKSEIFDDQFSVERPDGSNFTLKIRSTKLEDSAMYFCASSGGRSYNEQFFGPGTRLTVL.

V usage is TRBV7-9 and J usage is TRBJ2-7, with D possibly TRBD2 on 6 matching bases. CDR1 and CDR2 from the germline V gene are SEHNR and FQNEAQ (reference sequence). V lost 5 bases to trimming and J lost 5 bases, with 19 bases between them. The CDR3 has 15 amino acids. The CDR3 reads CASSGPGLANDEQYF. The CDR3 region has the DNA TGTGCCAGCAGCGGGCCCGGTCTAGCGAACGACGAGCAGTACTTC.

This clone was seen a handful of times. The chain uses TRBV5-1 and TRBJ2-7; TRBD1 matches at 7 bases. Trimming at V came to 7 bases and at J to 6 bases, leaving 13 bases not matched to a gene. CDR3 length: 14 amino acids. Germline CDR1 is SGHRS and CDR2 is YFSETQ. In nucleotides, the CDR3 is TGCGCCAGCCTTTCCGAGACAGGGATCGGCGAGCAGTACTTC. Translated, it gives CASLSETGIGEQYF.

CDR3: CASSYGQGTEQPQHF. The CDR3 DNA reads as TGTGCCAGCAGTTATGGACAGGGGACGGAACAGCCCCAGCATTTT. V gene TRBV6-6 combines with J gene TRBJ1-5; the match to TRBD1 covers 9 bases. This CDR3 has 15 residues. Germline-derived CDR1 and CDR2 are MNHNY and SVGAGI (reference sequence). The trim removed 3 bases at V and 7 bases at J, leaving 7 bases unmatched.

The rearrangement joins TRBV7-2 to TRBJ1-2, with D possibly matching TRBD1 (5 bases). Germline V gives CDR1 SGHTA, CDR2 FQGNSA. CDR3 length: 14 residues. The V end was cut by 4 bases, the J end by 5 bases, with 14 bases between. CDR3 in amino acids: CASSSDWGEYGYTF. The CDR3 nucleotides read TGTGCCAGCAGCTCGGACTGGGGGGAGTATGGCTACACCTTC.

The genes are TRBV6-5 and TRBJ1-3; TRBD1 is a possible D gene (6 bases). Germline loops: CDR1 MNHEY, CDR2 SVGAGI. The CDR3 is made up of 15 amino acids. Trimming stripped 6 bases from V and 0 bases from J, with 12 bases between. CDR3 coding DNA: TGTGCCAGCAGACTTCAGGGGCGCTCTGGAAACACCATATATTTT. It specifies CASRLQGRSGNTIYF.

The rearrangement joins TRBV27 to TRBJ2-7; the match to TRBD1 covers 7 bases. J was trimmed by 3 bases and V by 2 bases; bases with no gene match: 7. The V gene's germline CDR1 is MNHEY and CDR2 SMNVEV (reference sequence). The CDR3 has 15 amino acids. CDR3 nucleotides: TGTGCCAGCAGTTTAACTTGGCAGGGGGTCTACGAGCAGTACTTC. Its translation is CASSLTWQGVYEQYF.

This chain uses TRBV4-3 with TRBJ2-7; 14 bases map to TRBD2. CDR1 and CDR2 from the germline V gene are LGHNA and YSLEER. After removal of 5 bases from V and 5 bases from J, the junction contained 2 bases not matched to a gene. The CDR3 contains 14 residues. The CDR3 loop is CASSWGLAGDEQYF. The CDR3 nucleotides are TGCGCCAGCAGCTGGGGACTAGCGGGAGACGAGCAGTACTTC.

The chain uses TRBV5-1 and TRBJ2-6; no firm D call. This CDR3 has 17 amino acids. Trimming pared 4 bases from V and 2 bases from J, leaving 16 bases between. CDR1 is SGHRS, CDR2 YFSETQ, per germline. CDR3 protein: CASSPTGEVPGANVLTF. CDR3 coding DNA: TGCGCCAGCAGCCCGACCGGTGAGGTACCTGGGGCCAACGTCCTGACTTTC. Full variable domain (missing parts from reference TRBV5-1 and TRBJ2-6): KAGVTQTPRYLIKTRGQQVTLSCSPISGHRSVSWYQQTPGQGLQFLFEYFSETQRNKGNFPGRFSGRQFSNSRSEMNVSTLELGDSALYLCASSPTGEVPGANVLTFGAGSRLTVL.

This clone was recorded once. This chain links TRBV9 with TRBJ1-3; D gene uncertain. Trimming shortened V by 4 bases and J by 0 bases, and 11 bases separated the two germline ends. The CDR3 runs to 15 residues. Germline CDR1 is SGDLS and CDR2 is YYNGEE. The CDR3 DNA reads TGTGCCAGCAGCACACGGGAAGTCTCTGGAAACACCATATATTTT. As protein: CASSTREVSGNTIYF. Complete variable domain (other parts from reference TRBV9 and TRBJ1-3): DSGVTQTPKHLITATGQRVTLRCSPRSGDLSVYWYQQSLDQGLQFLIQYYNGEERAKGNILERFSAQQFPDLHSELNLSSLELGDSALYFCASSTREVSGNTIYFGEGSWLTVV.

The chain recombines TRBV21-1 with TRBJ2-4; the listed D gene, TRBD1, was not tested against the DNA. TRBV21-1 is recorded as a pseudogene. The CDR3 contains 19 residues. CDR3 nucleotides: TGTGCCAGCAGCAAAGGGAGACAGCTCCGCGGTAAGACCAAAAACATTCAGTACTTC. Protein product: CASSKGRQLRGKTKNIQYF.

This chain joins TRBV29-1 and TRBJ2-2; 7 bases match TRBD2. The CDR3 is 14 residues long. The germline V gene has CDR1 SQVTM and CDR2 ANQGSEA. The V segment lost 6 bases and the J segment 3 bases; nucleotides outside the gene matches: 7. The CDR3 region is CSVSGGSDTGELFF. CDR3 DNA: TGCAGCGTGTCTGGCGGGAGCGACACCGGGGAGCTGTTTTTT.

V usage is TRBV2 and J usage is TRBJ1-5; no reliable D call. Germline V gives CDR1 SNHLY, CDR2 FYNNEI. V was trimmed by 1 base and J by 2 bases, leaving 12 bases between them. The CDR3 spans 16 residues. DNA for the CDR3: TGTGCCAGCAGTGAAGGACTTCTCGGAGGCAATCAGCCCCAGCATTTT. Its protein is CASSEGLLGGNQPQHF.

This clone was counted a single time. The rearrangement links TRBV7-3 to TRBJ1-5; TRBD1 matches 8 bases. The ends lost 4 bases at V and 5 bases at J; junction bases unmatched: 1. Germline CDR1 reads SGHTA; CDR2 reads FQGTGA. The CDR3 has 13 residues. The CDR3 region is CASSSQGDQPQHF. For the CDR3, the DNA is TGTGCCAGCAGCTCACAGGGGGATCAGCCCCAGCATTTT.

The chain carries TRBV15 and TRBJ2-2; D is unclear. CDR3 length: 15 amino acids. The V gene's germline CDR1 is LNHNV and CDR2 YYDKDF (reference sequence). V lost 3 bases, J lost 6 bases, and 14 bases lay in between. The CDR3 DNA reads TGTGCCACCAGCAGTCCCCCCCTGCGGCCCGGGGAGCTGTTTTTT. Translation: CATSSPPLRPGELFF.

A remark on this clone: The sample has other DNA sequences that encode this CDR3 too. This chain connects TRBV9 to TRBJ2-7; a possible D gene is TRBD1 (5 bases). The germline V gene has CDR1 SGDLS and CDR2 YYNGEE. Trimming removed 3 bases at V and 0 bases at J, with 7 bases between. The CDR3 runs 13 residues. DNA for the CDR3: TGTGCCAGCAGCGCAGGGATCTCCTACGAGCAGTACTTC. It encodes CASSAGISYEQYF.

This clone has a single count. The CDR3 bases are TGTGCCAGCAGCTTAGTTGGGGGACAGGACTATGGCTACACCTTC. This translates into CASSLVGGQDYGYTF. This rearrangement joins TRBV7-2 to TRBJ1-2; 8 positions agree with TRBD1. V lost 1 base to trimming and J lost 3 bases; unmatched junction nucleotides: 4. This CDR3 spans 15 amino acids. Germline CDR1 reads SGHTA; CDR2 reads FQGNSA.

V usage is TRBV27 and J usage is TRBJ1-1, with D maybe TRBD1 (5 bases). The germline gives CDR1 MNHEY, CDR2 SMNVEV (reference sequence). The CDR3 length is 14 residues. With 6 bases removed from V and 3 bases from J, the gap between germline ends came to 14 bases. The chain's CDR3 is CASRTTVVYTEAFF. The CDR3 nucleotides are TGTGCCAGCAGGACGACAGTAGTTTACACTGAAGCTTTCTTT.

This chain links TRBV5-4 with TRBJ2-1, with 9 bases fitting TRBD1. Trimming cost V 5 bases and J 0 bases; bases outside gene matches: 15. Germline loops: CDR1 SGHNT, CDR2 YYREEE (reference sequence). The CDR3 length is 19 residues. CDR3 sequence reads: CASSSVGQGVHSSYNEQFF. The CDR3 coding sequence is TGTGCCAGCAGTTCGGTGGGACAGGGTGTTCATAGCTCCTACAATGAGCAGTTCTTC.

The CDR3 nucleotides are TGTGCCAGCAGCGTAGGCCGCGGGACAGCGAGGACTGAAGCTTTCTTT. This sequence encodes CASSVGRGTARTEAFF. The V call is TRBV9, the J call TRBJ1-1; 7 nucleotides line up with TRBD1. In germline, CDR1 is SGDLS, CDR2 YYNGEE. The junction had 10 bases not matched to a gene; V was cut back by 0 bases and J by 5 bases. CDR3 size: 16 residues.

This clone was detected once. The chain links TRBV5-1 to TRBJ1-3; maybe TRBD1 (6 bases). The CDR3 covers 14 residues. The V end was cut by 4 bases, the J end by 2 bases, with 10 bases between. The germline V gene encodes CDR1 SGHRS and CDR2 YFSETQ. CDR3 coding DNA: TGCGCCAGCAGCCCACAGGGTGCTGGAAACACCATATATTTT. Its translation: CASSPQGAGNTIYF. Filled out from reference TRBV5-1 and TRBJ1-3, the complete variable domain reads KAGVTQTPRYLIKTRGQQVTLSCSPISGHRSVSWYQQTPGQGLQFLFEYFSETQRNKGNFPGRFSGRQFSNSRSEMNVSTLELGDSALYLCASSPQGAGNTIYFGEGSWLTVV.

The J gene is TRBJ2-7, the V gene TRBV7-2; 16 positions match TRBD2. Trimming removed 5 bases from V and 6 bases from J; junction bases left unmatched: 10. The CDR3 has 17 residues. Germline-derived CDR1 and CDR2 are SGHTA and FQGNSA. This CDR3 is CASSLGLAGGPRGEQYF. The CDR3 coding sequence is TGTGCCAGCAGCCTGGGACTAGCGGGAGGGCCCCGTGGCGAGCAGTACTTC.

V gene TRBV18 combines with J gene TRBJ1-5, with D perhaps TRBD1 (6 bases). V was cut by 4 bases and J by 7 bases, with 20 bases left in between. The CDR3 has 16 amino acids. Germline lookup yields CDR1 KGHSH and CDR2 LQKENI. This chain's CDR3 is CASSLSQGRQGQPQHF. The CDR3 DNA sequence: TGTGCCAGCTCACTCAGCCAGGGGCGCCAGGGCCAGCCCCAGCATTTT.

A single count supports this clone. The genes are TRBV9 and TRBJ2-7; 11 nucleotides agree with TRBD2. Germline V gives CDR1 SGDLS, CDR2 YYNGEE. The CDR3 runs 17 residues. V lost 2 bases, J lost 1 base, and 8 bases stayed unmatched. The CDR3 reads CASSVGSGTSGSYEQYF. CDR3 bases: TGTGCCAGCAGCGTCGGTAGCGGGACTAGCGGTTCCTACGAGCAGTACTTC.

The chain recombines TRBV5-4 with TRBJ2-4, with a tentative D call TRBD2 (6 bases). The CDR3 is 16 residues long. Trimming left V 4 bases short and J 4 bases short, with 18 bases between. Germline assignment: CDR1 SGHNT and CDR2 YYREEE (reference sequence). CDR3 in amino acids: CASSPTSSGQKNIQYF. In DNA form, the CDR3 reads TGTGCCAGCAGCCCAACCTCGAGCGGGCAGAAAAACATTCAGTACTTC.

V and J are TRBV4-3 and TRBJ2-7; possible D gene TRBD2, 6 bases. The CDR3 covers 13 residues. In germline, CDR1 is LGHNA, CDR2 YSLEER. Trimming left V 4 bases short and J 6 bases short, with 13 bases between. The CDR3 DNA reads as TGCGCCAGCAGCCTCGGGACTCCGGGCGAGCAGTACTTC. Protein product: CASSLGTPGEQYF.

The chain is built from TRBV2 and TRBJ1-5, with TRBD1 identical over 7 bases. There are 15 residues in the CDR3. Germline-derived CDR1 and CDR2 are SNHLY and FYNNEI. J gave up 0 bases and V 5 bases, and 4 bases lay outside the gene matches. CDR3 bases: TGTGCCAGCAGTCCGGGACAGATTAGCAATCAGCCCCAGCATTTT. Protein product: CASSPGQISNQPQHF.

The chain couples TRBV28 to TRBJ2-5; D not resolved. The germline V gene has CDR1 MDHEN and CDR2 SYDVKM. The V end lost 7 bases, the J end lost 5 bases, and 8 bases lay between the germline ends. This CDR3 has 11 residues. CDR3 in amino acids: CASTERETQYF. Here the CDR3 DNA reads TGTGCCAGCACCGAACGGGAGACCCAGTACTTC.

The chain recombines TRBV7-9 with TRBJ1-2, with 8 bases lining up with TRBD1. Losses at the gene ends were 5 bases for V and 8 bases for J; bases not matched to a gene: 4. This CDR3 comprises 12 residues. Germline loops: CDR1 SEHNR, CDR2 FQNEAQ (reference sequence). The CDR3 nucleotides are TGTGCCAGCAGCAACCCAGGGGGCGGCTACACCTTC. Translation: CASSNPGGGYTF.

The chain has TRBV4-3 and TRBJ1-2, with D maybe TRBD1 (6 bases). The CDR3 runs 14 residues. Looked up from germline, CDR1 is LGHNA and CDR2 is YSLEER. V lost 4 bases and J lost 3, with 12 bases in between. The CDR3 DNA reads TGCGCCAGCAGCCCAGGGGCCTCGGACTATGGCTACACCTTC. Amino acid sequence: CASSPGASDYGYTF.

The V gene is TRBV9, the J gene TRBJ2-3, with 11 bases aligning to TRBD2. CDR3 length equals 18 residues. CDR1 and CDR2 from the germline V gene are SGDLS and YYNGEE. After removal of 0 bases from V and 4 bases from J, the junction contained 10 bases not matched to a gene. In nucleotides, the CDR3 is TGTGCCAGCAGCGTAGCCCTTACTAGCGGGAGAATTCCAGATACGCAGTATTTT. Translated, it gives CASSVALTSGRIPDTQYF.